This TCR beta chain was recorded in a study of blood T cell repertoires in COVID-19. For the study at large: Material from acute and convalescent COVID-19 was sourced from the United States, Italy and Spain. Sources were T cells, B-cell-depleted T cells, or PBMCs; the material itself was cDNA or gDNA.

Per the original methods: Scientists estimated how many nucleated cells there were by amplifying reference gene primers. The method was immunoSEQ multiplex PCR; TCRdb's version includes in-frame clones alone and lacks a portion of them. The V and J calls and the clone size are those of that table, but D and trimming were determined from the DNA. The sample includes about 45,000 clones, roughly 80% of them seen just once. Per the germline V gene, CDR1 is LGHDT and CDR2 is YNNKEL (reference sequence). This CDR3 has 16 residues. Trimming removed 0 bases from V and 3 bases from J, with 9 bases in between.

This receptor was identified in a man between 65 and 85 years old with acute or convalescent COVID-19. The material sequenced was peripheral blood. The chain recombines TRBV3-1 (or the pseudogene TRBV3-2) with TRBJ1-6, with TRBD1 as a possible D gene (5 bases). CDR3 sequence: CASSQEGQIYNSPLHF. Written as DNA, the CDR3 is TGTGCCAGCAGCCAAGAGGGGCAGATCTATAATTCACCCCTCCACTTT.